Presented here are 5 T cell receptor beta chains from one specimen sequenced in a study of graft-versus-host responses after intestinal transplantation. Repertoires were generated with immunoSEQ multiplex PCR, while TCRdb's copy carries only in-frame clones and drops some. Of fewer than 90,000 clones in the sample, around 93% are singletons; the top ten hold about 0.2%. These receptors' targets are unknown. The sample was unstimulated CD4+ T cells sorted from spleen or lymph node cells, taken before transplant. These receptor sequences come from a human donor who was the organ donor for an intestinal transplant.

This chain uses TRBV9 with TRBJ1-2; the D gene is possibly TRBD1 (6 bases). CDR1 is SGDLS, CDR2 YYNGEE, per germline. Trimming removed 7 bases at V and 4 bases at J, with 11 bases between. The CDR3 is 12 amino acids. The CDR3 sequence: CASRGHLYGYTF. CDR3 coding DNA: TGTGCCAGCCGGGGACACCTCTATGGCTACACCTTC.

This sequence joins TRBV5-4 and TRBJ2-1; 7 positions match TRBD1. The CDR3 extends over 15 amino acids. In germline, CDR1 is SGHNT, CDR2 YYREEE (reference sequence). V dropped 7 bases and J dropped 9; count of bases not matched to a gene: 16. The CDR3 DNA reads as TGTGCCAGCGGCCCCGGACAGGCCCGGGGTTTTGAGCAGTTCTTC. The encoded protein is CASGPGQARGFEQFF.

This clone has only one observation. V gene TRBV5-1 combines with J gene TRBJ1-4; D perhaps matches TRBD1 (6 bases). The CDR3 is 15 residues long. Trimming cost V 0 bases and J 6 bases, with 12 bases left between them. Germline CDR1 and CDR2: SGHRS and YFSETQ. The CDR3 spells CASSLGGGGDEKLFF. CDR3 coding DNA: TGCGCCAGCAGCTTGGGCGGGGGCGGCGATGAAAAACTGTTTTTT. Using reference TRBV5-1 and TRBJ1-4 for the parts outside the CDR3, the full variable domain is KAGVTQTPRYLIKTRGQQVTLSCSPISGHRSVSWYQQTPGQGLQFLFEYFSETQRNKGNFPGRFSGRQFSNSRSEMNVSTLELGDSALYLCASSLGGGGDEKLFFGSGTQLSVL.

V and J are TRBV19 and TRBJ1-1; D gene unclear. CDR1 LNHDA and CDR2 SQIVND come from the germline V gene (reference sequence). V lost 5 bases and J 5 bases, leaving 15 bases between the germline ends. The CDR3 sequence is 14 residues long. The CDR3 nucleotides read TGTGCCAGTAGTGCCCACGTTTCCTTTACTGAAGCTTTCTTT. Translating gives CASSAHVSFTEAFF.

The chain's CDR3 is CASSSPRSQETQYF. For the CDR3, the DNA is TGCGCCAGCAGCTCCCCCCGGTCCCAAGAGACCCAGTACTTC. The chain has TRBV5-1 and TRBJ2-5; D is ambiguous. Germline V gene sequence: CDR1 SGHRS, CDR2 YFSETQ. V lost 3 bases, J lost 1 base, and 10 bases lay in between. The CDR3 covers 14 residues. Complete variable domain (other parts from reference TRBV5-1 and TRBJ2-5): KAGVTQTPRYLIKTRGQQVTLSCSPISGHRSVSWYQQTPGQGLQFLFEYFSETQRNKGNFPGRFSGRQFSNSRSEMNVSTLELGDSALYLCASSSPRSQETQYFGPGTRLLVL.